This T cell receptor beta chain comes out of a study of long-term antiretroviral therapy in people with HIV. Every participant gave one or more pre-ART and two or more post-ART PBMC samples. The authors ran the immunoSEQ assay, v3.0, at survey level. Sequencing targeted 40,000-50,000 T-cell genomes per sample. Profiled with immunoSEQ multiplex PCR; TCRdb holds only in-frame clones, not every one. The table shows about 20,000 clones, with about 92% occurring only once. Study-level results: Possibly under older ART regimens, blood was drawn between the mid-2000s and the late 2010s. Transplant donor controls retained higher diversity, though diversity increased after ART.

The length of the CDR3 is 14 residues. Trimming left V 10 bases short and J 4 bases short, with 14 bases between. The germline CDR1 and CDR2 sequences are LNHNV and YYDKDF (reference sequence). By share, this clone ranks as large. Its target is not known. Here the sequenced sample was unsorted PBMCs, taken 4.4 years after starting antiretroviral therapy. The TCR was taken from a woman between 50 and 59 years old with HIV. The rearrangement uses TRBV15 and TRBJ1-6, with D possibly TRBD1 on 5 matching bases. The CDR3 loop reads CAIQGEGYNSPLHF. CDR3 bases: TGTGCCATTCAAGGGGAGGGGTATAATTCACCCCTCCACTTT.